A single sample is the source of the 4 T cell receptor beta chains below, sequenced in a study of cytomegalovirus exposure and HLA in healthy donors. PCR used 60 Vbeta primers and 13 Jbeta primers. Libraries were prepared by immunoSEQ multiplex PCR; TCRdb keeps only in-frame clonotypes and omits some of them. The table shows approximately 220,000 clones, with roughly 85% occurring only once. What was sequenced was PBMCs. The receptor set was obtained from a young man in good health and CMV-seronegative.

J is TRBJ1-1 and V is TRBV27; TRBD1 matches 9 bases. The germline V gene encodes CDR1 MNHEY and CDR2 SMNVEV (reference sequence). V lost 5 bases, J lost 0 bases, and 10 bases stayed unmatched. The CDR3 runs 17 residues. The CDR3 sequence is CASSTATGGAVNTEAFF. As DNA, the CDR3 is TGTGCCAGCAGTACAGCCACAGGGGGCGCGGTGAACACTGAAGCTTTCTTT.

The gene calls are TRBV4-3 and TRBJ2-1; 8 positions agree with TRBD1. The CDR3 covers 15 residues. V was pared by 2 bases and J by 7 bases, with 7 bases of the junction left unmatched. Per the germline V gene, CDR1 is LGHNA and CDR2 is YSLEER. CDR3 sequence: CASSQPGGAGNEQFF. The CDR3, as DNA: TGCGCCAGCAGCCAACCAGGGGGCGCGGGGAATGAGCAGTTCTTC.

The chain links TRBV18 to TRBJ2-6; TRBD1 matches 9 bases. With 8 bases clipped from V and 0 bases from J, the junction kept 8 bases outside the gene matches. Germline lookup yields CDR1 KGHSH and CDR2 LQKENI. The CDR3 is made up of 17 amino acids. The CDR3 DNA follows: TGTGCCAGCACCCGACAGGGGGTAACCTCTGGGGCCAACGTCCTGACTTTC. Protein: CASTRQGVTSGANVLTF.

This chain uses TRBV4-3 with TRBJ2-2, with D possibly TRBD1 on 5 matching bases. The CDR3 runs to 15 residues. CDR1 is LGHNA, CDR2 YSLEER, per germline. V lost 3 bases to trimming and J lost 3 bases, with 11 bases between them. The DNA of the CDR3 is TGCGCCAGCAGCCAGCAGGGAAGGTACACCGGGGAGCTGTTTTTT. Its translation: CASSQQGRYTGELFF.